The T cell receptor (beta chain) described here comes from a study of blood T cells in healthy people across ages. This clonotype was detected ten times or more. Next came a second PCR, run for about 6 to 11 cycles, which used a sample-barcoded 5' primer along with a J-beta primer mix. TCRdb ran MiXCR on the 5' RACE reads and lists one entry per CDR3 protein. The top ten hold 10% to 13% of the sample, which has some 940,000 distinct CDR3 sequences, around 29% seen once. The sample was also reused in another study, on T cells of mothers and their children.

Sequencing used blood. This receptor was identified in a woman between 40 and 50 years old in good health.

The CDR3 nucleotides are TGCGCCAGCAGCCATAACCGGGACAGGGGATCCTACGAGCAGTACTTC. It codes for CASSHNRDRGSYEQYF. V gene TRBV4-3 combines with J gene TRBJ2-7; 10 bases fit TRBD1. This CDR3 is 16 amino acids long. J was trimmed by 1 base and V by 3 bases; bases with no gene match: 6. Per germline, CDR1 LGHNA and CDR2 YSLEER.